Sequencing of this T cell receptor beta chain was carried out in a study of T cell responses to AZD1222 COVID-19 vaccine. Whole-study context: The analysis combined second doses at about 4 or about 12 weeks. General study points: Spike was spanned by vaccine-associated CD4 TCRs, which were dominant at 160-218 and 743-854. Donors were largely white British and mainly female; clonal diversity was possibly underestimated. Among spike-specific TCRs, nearly half reportedly target unmutated variant regions.

Clones were read by immunoSEQ multiplex PCR, and TCRdb kept only the in-frame ones, dropping some. The sample has tens of thousands of clones; around four fifths are singletons. The ends were cut back, 0 bases at V and 4 bases at J, with 4 bases in the middle. Germline CDR1 and CDR2: LNHNV and YYDKDF (reference sequence). CDR3 length: 13 residues. Comment on this clone: Antigen unknown.

This TCR derives from an adult in good health. This sequence joins TRBV15 and TRBJ1-3; D unresolved. The sequenced sample was peripheral blood, obtained on day 0 of AZD1222 vaccination. This chain's CDR3 is CATSRDKGNTIYF. Written as DNA, the CDR3 is TGTGCCACCAGCAGAGATAAGGGAAACACCATATATTTT.